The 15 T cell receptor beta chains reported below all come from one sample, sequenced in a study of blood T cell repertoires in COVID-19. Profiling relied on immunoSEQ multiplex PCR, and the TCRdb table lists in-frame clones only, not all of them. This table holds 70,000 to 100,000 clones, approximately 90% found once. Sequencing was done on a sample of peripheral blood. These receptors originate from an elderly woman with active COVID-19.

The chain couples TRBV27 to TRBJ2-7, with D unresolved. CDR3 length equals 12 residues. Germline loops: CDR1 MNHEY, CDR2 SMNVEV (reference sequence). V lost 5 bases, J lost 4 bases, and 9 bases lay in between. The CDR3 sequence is CASSPHQYEQYF. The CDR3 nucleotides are TGTGCCAGCAGTCCCCATCAGTACGAGCAGTACTTC.

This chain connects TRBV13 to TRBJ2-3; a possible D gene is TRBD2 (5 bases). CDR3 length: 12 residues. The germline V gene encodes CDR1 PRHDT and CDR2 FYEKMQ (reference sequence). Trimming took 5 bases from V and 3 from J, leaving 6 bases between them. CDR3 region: CASSEGTDTQYF. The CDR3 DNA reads TGTGCCAGCAGCGAGGGTACAGATACGCAGTATTTT.

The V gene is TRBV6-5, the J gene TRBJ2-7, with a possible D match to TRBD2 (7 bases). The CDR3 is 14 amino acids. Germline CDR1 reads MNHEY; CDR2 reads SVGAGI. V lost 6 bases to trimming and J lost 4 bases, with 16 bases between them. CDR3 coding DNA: TGTGCCAGCAGGCTGGGGGGGCCTGGGTACGAGCAGTACTTC. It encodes CASRLGGPGYEQYF.

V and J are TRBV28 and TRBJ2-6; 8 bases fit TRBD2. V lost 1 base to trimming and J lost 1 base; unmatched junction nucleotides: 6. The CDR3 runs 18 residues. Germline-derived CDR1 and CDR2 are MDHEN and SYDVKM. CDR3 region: CASSLSSGRRSGANVLTF. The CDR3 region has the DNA TGTGCCAGCAGTTTATCAAGCGGGAGAAGATCTGGGGCCAACGTCCTGACTTTC.

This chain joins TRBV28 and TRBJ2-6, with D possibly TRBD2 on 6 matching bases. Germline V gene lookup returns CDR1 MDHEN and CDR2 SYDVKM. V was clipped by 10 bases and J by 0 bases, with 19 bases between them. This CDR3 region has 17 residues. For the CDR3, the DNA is TGTGCCATAGCGAAACTGGGACTCCGCTCTGGGGCCAACGTCCTGACTTTC. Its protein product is CAIAKLGLRSGANVLTF.

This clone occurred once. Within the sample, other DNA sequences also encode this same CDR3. CDR3 region: CASSTPGLAGGADTQYF. The CDR3, as DNA: TGTGCCAGTAGTACGCCGGGACTAGCGGGAGGGGCAGATACGCAGTATTTT. The J gene is TRBJ2-3, the V gene TRBV19, with TRBD2 matching 16 bases. Germline loops: CDR1 LNHDA, CDR2 SQIVND (reference sequence). With V trimmed by 4 bases and J by 4 bases, 5 bases remained unmatched. This CDR3 spans 17 amino acids.

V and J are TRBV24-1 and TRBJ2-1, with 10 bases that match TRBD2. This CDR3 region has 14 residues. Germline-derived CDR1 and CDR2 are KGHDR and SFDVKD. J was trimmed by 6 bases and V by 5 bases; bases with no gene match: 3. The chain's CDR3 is CATSGSSGSNEQFF. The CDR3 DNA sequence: TGTGCCACCAGTGGTTCTAGCGGGAGCAATGAGCAGTTCTTC.

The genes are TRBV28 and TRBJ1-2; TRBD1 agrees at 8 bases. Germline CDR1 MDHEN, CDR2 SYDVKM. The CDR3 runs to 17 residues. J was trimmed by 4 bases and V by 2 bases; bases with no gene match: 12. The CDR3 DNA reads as TGTGCCAGCAGTTTAAGGTCAGGGGGCTCTCTCGGCTATGGCTACACCTTC. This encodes CASSLRSGGSLGYGYTF.

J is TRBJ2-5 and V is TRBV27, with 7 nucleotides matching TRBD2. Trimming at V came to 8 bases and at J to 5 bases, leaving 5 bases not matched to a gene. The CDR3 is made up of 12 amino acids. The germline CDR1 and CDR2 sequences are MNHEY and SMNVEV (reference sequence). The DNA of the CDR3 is TGTGCCAGCCGCCGGCGGGGGGAGACCCAGTACTTC. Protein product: CASRRRGETQYF.

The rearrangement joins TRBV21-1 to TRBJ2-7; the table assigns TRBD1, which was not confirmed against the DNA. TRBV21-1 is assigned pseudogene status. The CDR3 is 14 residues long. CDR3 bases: TGTGCCAGCAGCAAAAGACAGGGGAGCGACGAGCAGTACTTC. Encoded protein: CASSKRQGSDEQYF.

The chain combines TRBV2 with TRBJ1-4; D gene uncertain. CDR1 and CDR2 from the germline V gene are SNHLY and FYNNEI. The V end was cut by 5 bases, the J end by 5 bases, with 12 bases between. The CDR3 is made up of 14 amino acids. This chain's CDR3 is CASSREKLNEKLFF. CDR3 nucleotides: TGTGCCAGCAGTCGAGAGAAGTTGAATGAAAAACTGTTTTTT.

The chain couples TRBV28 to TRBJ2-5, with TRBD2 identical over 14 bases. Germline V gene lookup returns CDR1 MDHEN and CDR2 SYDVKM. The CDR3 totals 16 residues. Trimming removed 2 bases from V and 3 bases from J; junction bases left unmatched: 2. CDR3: CASSLPGLAGEETQYF. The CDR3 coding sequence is TGTGCCAGCAGTTTACCGGGACTAGCGGGAGAAGAGACCCAGTACTTC.

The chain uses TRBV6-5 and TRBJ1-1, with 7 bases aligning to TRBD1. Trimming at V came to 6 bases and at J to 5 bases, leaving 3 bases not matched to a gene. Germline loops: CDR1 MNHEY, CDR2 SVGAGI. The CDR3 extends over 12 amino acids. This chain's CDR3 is CASRTGRTEAFF. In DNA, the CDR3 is TGTGCCAGCAGGACAGGGAGAACTGAAGCTTTCTTT.

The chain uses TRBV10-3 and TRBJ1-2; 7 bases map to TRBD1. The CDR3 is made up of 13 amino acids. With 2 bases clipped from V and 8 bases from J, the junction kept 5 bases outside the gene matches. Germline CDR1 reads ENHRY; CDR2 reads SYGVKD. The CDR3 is CAISERQGEGYTF. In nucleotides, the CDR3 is TGTGCCATCAGTGAGAGACAGGGAGAGGGCTACACCTTC.

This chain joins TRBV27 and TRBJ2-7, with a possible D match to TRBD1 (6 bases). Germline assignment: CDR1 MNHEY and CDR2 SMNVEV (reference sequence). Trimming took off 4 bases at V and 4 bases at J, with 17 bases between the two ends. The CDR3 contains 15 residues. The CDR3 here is CASSYKGQGGYEQYF. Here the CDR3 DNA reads TGTGCCAGCAGTTACAAAGGACAAGGGGGTTACGAGCAGTACTTC.